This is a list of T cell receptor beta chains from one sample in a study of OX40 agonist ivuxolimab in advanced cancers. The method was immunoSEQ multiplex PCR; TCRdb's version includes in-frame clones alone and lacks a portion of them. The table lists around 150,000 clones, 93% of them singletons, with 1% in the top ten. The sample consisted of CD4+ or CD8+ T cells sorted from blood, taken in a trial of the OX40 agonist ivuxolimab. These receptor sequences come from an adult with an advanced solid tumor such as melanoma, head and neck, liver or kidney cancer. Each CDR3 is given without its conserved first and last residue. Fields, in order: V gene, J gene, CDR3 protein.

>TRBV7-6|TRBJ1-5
ASSPRTEWYQPQH
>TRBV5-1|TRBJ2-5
ASSTVPGHKETQY
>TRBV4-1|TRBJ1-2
ASSQGAQGSYGYT
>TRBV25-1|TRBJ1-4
ASSDRGANEKLF
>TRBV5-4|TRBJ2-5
ASSLGQEETQY
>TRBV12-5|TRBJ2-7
ASGLVTEALAGTLFHEQY
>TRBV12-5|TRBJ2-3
ASGHGAYTDTQY
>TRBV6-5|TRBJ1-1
ASSLGQANTEAF
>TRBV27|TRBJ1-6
ASSLFSRDIYNSPLH
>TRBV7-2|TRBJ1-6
ASRGTGDASYNSPLH